What follows are 3 T cell receptor beta chains derived from one specimen sequenced in a study of radiotherapy plus CTLA-4 blockade in lung cancer. The table came from immunoSEQ multiplex PCR; TCRdb's copy has only in-frame clones and leaves some out. The table includes about 98,000 clones, 82% detected once. Material: peripheral blood, obtained from a patient treated with radiotherapy plus ipilimumab. The source of these receptors is a human donor with non-small cell lung cancer who had a partial response to radiotherapy plus ipilimumab.

The CDR3 protein is CASSRGQPHQPQHF. CDR3 bases: TGTGCCAGCAGTAGGGGACAGCCCCATCAGCCCCAGCATTTT. This rearrangement joins TRBV28 to TRBJ1-5; TRBD1 aligns across 7 bases. V lost 5 bases to trimming and J lost 5 bases; unmatched junction nucleotides: 6. Germline lookup yields CDR1 MDHEN and CDR2 SYDVKM. This CDR3 has 14 amino acids.

V and J are TRBV4-1 and TRBJ2-6; TRBD2 might be the D (6 bases). This CDR3 has 21 amino acids. V lost 0 bases to trimming and J lost 0 bases, with 21 bases between them. CDR1 is MGHRA, CDR2 YSYEKL, per germline. The CDR3 region has the DNA TGCGCCAGCAGCCAAGATCCGGGACTGGGGCCCCGTAGCTCTGGGGCCAACGTCCTGACTTTC. As protein: CASSQDPGLGPRSSGANVLTF.

The chain combines TRBV5-8 with TRBJ1-2, with 7 positions matching TRBD1. CDR3 size: 14 residues. CDR1 is SGHTS and CDR2 is YDEGEE in the germline V gene. Trimming at V came to 2 bases and at J to 7 bases, leaving 8 bases not matched to a gene. CDR3 protein: CASSFDRDGFGYTF. CDR3 bases: TGTGCCAGCAGCTTTGACAGGGATGGTTTTGGCTACACCTTC.